This is a list of T cell receptor beta chains from one sample in a study of blood T cells in healthy people across ages. TCRdb reprocessed the 5' RACE reads with MiXCR, giving one entry per CDR3 protein. The table records 920,000 or so distinct CDR3 sequences, 40% to 45% of them present only once. The sample was blood. These receptors were taken from a woman in her fifties or sixties in good health. Both conserved end residues are part of each CDR3. Each record gives: clone size, V gene, D gene, J gene, CDR3 protein, CDR3 DNA. A D gene is named only where the DNA matches it firmly. Clone size, where shown, is once, few, many, or a class for clones that have expanded.

clone size: -; V gene: TRBV24-1; D gene: -; J gene: TRBJ2-1; CDR3 protein: CATSEPGARRQFF; CDR3 DNA: TGTGCCACCAGTGAACCCGGAGCCAGGAGGCAGTTCTTC
clone size: -; V gene: TRBV27; D gene: -; J gene: TRBJ2-5; CDR3 protein: CASSLMQSNQETQYF; CDR3 DNA: TGTGCCAGCAGTTTAATGCAGAGCAATCAAGAGACCCAGTACTTC
clone size: -; V gene: TRBV6-5; D gene: TRBD1; J gene: TRBJ2-1; CDR3 protein: CASRPPGQVTYNEQFF; CDR3 DNA: TGTGCCAGCAGGCCACCGGGACAGGTCACCTACAATGAGCAGTTCTTC
clone size: many; V gene: TRBV7-8; D gene: -; J gene: TRBJ2-3; CDR3 protein: CASSSQKGAADTQYF; CDR3 DNA: TGTGCCAGCAGCTCTCAGAAGGGAGCGGCAGATACGCAGTATTTT
clone size: -; V gene: TRBV7-9; D gene: TRBD1; J gene: TRBJ2-5; CDR3 protein: CASSAGQVPEETQYF; CDR3 DNA: TGTGCCAGCAGCGCTGGACAGGTCCCTGAAGAGACCCAGTACTTC
clone size: few; V gene: TRBV27; D gene: TRBD1; J gene: TRBJ2-1; CDR3 protein: CASSRLRTGIINEQFF; CDR3 DNA: TGTGCCAGCAGTAGACTGAGGACAGGGATAATCAATGAGCAGTTCTTC
clone size: -; V gene: TRBV9; D gene: TRBD1; J gene: TRBJ2-7; CDR3 protein: CASSVARGQGAYEQYF; CDR3 DNA: TGTGCCAGCAGCGTAGCGAGGGGACAGGGGGCCTACGAGCAGTACTTC
clone size: -; V gene: TRBV12-3/TRBV12-4; D gene: -; J gene: TRBJ2-3; CDR3 protein: CASTSFPDTQYF; CDR3 DNA: TGTGCCAGCACTTCTTTCCCAGATACGCAGTATTTT
clone size: -; V gene: TRBV20-1; D gene: -; J gene: TRBJ2-1; CDR3 protein: CSARDPVYNEQFF; CDR3 DNA: TGCAGTGCTAGAGATCCGGTGTACAATGAGCAGTTCTTC
clone size: -; V gene: TRBV4-2; D gene: -; J gene: TRBJ2-1; CDR3 protein: CASSQGNGKFF; CDR3 DNA: TGTGCCAGCAGCCAAGGGAACGGGAAGTTCTTC
clone size: -; V gene: TRBV20-1; D gene: TRBD1; J gene: TRBJ2-5; CDR3 protein: CSTNRGYRETQYF; CDR3 DNA: TGCAGTACTAACAGGGGTTATCGAGAGACCCAGTACTTC
clone size: -; V gene: TRBV9; D gene: -; J gene: TRBJ2-7; CDR3 protein: CASSAAGASSYEQYF; CDR3 DNA: TGTGCCAGCAGCGCAGCTGGGGCATCATCCTACGAGCAGTACTTC
clone size: -; V gene: TRBV9; D gene: -; J gene: TRBJ2-4; CDR3 protein: CASSPPPKEVKNIQYF; CDR3 DNA: TGTGCCAGCAGCCCCCCTCCCAAAGAGGTTAAAAACATTCAGTACTTC
clone size: -; V gene: TRBV18; D gene: -; J gene: TRBJ1-1; CDR3 protein: CASSPLSRGLNTEAFF; CDR3 DNA: TGTGCCAGCTCACCACTTTCTAGGGGCTTGAACACTGAAGCTTTCTTT
clone size: -; V gene: TRBV7-9; D gene: -; J gene: TRBJ2-7; CDR3 protein: CASSEPGLFYEQYF; CDR3 DNA: TGTGCCAGCAGCGAGCCGGGACTCTTCTACGAGCAGTACTTC
clone size: many; V gene: TRBV20-1; D gene: -; J gene: TRBJ2-5; CDR3 protein: CSARRAAVQETQYF; CDR3 DNA: TGCAGTGCTAGACGGGCGGCAGTCCAAGAGACCCAGTACTTC
clone size: -; V gene: TRBV27; D gene: -; J gene: TRBJ1-4; CDR3 protein: CASSSDPYRDSNEKLFF; CDR3 DNA: TGTGCCAGCAGTTCAGACCCCTACAGAGACAGTAATGAAAAACTGTTTTTT
clone size: once; V gene: TRBV6-1; D gene: TRBD2; J gene: TRBJ2-1; CDR3 protein: CASSEGLGLGDNEQFF; CDR3 DNA: TGTGCCAGCAGTGAGGGACTAGGACTCGGCGACAATGAGCAGTTCTTC
clone size: -; V gene: TRBV7-2; D gene: -; J gene: TRBJ1-2; CDR3 protein: CASSSPLGAANYGYTF; CDR3 DNA: TGTGCCAGCAGCTCCCCCCTTGGGGCAGCTAACTATGGCTACACCTTC
clone size: -; V gene: TRBV6-2/TRBV6-3; D gene: TRBD2; J gene: TRBJ2-7; CDR3 protein: CASGRAGVTHEQYF; CDR3 DNA: TGTGCCAGCGGGCGAGCGGGAGTAACCCACGAGCAGTACTTC